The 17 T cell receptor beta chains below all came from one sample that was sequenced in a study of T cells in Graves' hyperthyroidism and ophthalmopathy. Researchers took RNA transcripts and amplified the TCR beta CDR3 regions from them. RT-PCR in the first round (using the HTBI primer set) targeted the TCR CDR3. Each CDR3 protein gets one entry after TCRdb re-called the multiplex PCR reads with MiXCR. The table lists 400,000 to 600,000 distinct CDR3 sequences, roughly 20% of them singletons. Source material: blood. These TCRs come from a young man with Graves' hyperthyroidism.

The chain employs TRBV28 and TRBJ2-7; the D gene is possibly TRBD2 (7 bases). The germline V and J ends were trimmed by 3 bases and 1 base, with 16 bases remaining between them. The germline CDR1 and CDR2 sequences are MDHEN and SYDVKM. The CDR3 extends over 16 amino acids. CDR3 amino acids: CASSFSGLGGSYEQYF. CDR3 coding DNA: TGTGCCAGCAGTTTCTCTGGACTAGGGGGTTCCTACGAGCAGTACTTC.

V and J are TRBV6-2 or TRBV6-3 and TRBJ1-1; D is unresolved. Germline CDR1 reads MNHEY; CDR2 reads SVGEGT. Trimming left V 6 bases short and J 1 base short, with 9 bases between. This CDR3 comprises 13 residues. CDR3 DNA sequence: TGTGCCAGCAGACACAAAGCGAACACTGAAGCTTTCTTT. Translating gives CASRHKANTEAFF.

DNA for the CDR3: TGTGCCAGCAGCTTACACAGGGTCGAGACCCAGTACTTC. Translated: CASSLHRVETQYF. This chain links TRBV11-2 with TRBJ2-5, with D tentatively TRBD1 (6 bases). Germline V gene lookup returns CDR1 SGHAT and CDR2 FQNNGV. The CDR3 is 13 amino acids. Trimming removed 2 bases from V and 5 bases from J, with 9 bases in between.

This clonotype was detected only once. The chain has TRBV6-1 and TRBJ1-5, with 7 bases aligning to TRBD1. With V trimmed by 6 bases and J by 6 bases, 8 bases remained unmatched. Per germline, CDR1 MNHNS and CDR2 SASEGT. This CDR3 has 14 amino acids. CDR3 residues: CASSPGQRSQPQHF. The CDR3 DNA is TGTGCCAGCAGCCCGGGACAGCGGAGTCAGCCCCAGCATTTT.

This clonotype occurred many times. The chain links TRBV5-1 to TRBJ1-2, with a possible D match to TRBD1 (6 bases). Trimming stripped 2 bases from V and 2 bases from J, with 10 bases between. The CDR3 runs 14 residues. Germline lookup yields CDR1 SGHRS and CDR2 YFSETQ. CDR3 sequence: CASSFIGQNYGYTF. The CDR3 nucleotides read TGCGCCAGCAGCTTCATCGGACAGAACTATGGCTACACCTTC.

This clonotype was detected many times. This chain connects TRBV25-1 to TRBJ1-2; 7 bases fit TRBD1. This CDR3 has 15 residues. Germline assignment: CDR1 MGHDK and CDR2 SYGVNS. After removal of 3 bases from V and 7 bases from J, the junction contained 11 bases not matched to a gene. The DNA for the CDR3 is TGTGCCAGCAGTGACCTTCCGACAGGGTTTAGTGGCTACACCTTC. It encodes CASSDLPTGFSGYTF.

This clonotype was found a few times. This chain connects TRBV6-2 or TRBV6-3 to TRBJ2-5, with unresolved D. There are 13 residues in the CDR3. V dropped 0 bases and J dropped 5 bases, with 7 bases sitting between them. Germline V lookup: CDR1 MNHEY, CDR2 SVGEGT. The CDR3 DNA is TGTGCCAGCAGTTACTCGTTGTATGAGACCCAGTACTTC. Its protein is CASSYSLYETQYF.

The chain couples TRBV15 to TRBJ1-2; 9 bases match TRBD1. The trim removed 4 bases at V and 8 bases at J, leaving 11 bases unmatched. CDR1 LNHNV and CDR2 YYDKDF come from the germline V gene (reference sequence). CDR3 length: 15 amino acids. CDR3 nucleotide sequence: TGTGCCACCAGCATCCGTCCGGGACAGGGTTACGGCTACACCTTC. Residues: CATSIRPGQGYGYTF.

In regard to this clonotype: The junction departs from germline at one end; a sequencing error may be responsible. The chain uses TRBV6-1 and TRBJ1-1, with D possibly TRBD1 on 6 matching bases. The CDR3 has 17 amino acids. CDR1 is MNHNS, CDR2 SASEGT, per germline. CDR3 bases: TGTGCCAGCAGGTCACCTATTTCACAGGGCTCGGGCACTGAAGCTTCCTTT. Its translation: CASRSPISQGSGTEASF.

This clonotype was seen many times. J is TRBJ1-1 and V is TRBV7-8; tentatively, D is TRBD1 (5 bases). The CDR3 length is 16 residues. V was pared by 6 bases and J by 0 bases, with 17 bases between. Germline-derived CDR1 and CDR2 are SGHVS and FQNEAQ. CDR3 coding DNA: TGTGCCAGCAGGTCTCAAAGGAGGGGATTGAACACTGAAGCTTTCTTT. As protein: CASRSQRRGLNTEAFF.

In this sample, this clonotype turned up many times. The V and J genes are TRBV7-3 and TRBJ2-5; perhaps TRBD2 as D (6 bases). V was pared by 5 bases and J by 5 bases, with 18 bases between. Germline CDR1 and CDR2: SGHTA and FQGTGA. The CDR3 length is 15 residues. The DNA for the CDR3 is TGTGCCAGCAGCCCTCAGGGAGGTGAGGGGGAGACCCAGTACTTC. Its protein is CASSPQGGEGETQYF.

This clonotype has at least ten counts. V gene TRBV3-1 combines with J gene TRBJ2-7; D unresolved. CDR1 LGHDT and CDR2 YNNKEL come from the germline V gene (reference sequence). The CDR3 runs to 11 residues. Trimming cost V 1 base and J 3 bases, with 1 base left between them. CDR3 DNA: TGTGCCAGCAGCCAAGTCTACGAGCAGTACTTC. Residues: CASSQVYEQYF.

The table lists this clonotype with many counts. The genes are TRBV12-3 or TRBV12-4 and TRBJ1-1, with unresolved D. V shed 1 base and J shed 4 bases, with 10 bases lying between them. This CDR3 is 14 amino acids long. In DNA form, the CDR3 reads TGTGCCAGCAGTTTAGTTCGTCGGAGCACTGAAGCTTTCTTT. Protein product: CASSLVRRSTEAFF.

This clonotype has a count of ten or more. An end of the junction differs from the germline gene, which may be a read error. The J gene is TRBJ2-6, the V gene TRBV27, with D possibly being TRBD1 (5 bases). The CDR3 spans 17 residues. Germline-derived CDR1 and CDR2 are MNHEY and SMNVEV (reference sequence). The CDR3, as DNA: TGTGCCAGCACTAAGGGGCACGCACCCTCTGAGGCCAACGTCCTGACTTTC. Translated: CASTKGHAPSEANVLTF.

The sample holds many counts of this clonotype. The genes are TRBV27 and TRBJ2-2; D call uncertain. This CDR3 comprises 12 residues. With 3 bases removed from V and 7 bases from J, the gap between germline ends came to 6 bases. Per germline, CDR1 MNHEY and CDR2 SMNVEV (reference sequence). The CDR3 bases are TGTGCCAGCAGTTTTCCAGGCGGGGAGCTGTTTTTT. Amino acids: CASSFPGGELFF.

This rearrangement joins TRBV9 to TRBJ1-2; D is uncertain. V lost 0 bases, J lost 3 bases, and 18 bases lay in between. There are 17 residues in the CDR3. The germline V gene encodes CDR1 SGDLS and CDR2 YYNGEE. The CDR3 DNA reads TGTGCCAGCAGCGTAGCGGGCGGACCGGCCCCTGACTATGGCTACACCTTC. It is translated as CASSVAGGPAPDYGYTF.

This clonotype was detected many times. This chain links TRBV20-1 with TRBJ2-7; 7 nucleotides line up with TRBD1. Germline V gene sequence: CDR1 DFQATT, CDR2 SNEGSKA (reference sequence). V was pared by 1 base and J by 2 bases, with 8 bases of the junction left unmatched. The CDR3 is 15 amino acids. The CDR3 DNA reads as TGCAGTGCTAGAGGGGGGACAGCAAACCCCTACGAGCAGTACTTC. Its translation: CSARGGTANPYEQYF.